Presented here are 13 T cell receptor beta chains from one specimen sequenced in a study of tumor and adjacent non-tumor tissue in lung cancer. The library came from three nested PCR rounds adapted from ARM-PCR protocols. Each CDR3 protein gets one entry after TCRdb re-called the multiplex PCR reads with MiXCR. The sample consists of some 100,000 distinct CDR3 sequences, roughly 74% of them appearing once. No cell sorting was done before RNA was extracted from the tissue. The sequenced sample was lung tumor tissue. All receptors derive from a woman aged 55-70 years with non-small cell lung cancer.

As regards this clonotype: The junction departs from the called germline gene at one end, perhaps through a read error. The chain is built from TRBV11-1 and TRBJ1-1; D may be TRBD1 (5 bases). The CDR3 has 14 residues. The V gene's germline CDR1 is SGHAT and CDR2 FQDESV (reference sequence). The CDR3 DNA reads TGTGCCAGCAGCTTAGGACGGGGGAACACAGAAGCTTACTTT. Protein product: CASSLGRGNTEAYF.

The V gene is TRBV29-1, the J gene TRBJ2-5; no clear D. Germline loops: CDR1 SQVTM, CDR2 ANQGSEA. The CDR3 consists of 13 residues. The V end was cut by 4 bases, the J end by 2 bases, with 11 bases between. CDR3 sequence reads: CSVGRASQETQYF. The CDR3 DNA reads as TGCAGCGTTGGCCGGGCGTCACAAGAGACCCAGTACTTC.

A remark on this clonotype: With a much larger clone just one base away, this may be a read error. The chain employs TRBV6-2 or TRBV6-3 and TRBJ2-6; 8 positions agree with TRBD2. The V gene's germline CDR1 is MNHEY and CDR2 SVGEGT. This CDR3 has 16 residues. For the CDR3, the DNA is TGTACCAGCAGTTACCCCGGGAGGGACGGGGCCAACGTCCTGACTTTC. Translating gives CTSSYPGRDGANVLTF.

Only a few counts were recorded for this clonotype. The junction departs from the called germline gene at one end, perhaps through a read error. CDR3 nucleotide sequence: TGTGCCAGCAGCTTCGGGACAGGGAAGGCCTGGGAACTGTTTTTT. Translated: CASSFGTGKAWELFF. The chain links TRBV11-3 to TRBJ2-2; 9 bases agree with TRBD1. CDR1 SGHNT and CDR2 YENEEA come from the germline V gene. The CDR3 runs 15 residues.

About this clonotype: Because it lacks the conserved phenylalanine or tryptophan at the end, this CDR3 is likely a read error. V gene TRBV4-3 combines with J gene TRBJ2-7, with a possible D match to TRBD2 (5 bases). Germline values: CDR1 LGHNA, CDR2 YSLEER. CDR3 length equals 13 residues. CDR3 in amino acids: CASGYYNSYEQYL. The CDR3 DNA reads TGCGCAAGCGGCTATTACAACTCCTACGAGCAGTACCTC.

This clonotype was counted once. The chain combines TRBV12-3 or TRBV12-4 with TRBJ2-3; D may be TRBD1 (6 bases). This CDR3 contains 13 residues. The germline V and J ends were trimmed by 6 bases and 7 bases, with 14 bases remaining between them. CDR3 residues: CASRIGGTYTQYF. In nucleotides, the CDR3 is TGTGCCAGCAGGATAGGGGGTACATATACGCAGTATTTT.

CDR3 loop: CASSPDRNLEQFF. DNA for the CDR3: TGTGCCAGCAGCCCGGACAGGAATCTTGAGCAGTTCTTC. V gene TRBV11-2 combines with J gene TRBJ2-1, with 7 bases fitting TRBD1. The CDR3 runs to 13 residues. The germline V gene has CDR1 SGHAT and CDR2 FQNNGV. J gave up 9 bases and V 5 bases, and 7 bases lay outside the gene matches.

The CDR3 DNA reads TGTGTCAACAGCTCGGCCGGGACAGTGTATCAACTCTCCTACGAGCAGTACTTC. This sequence encodes CVNSSAGTVYQLSYEQYF. The chain combines TRBV11-2 with TRBJ2-7; 7 nucleotides match TRBD1. CDR3 length: 18 residues. Germline V lookup: CDR1 SGHAT, CDR2 FQNNGV.

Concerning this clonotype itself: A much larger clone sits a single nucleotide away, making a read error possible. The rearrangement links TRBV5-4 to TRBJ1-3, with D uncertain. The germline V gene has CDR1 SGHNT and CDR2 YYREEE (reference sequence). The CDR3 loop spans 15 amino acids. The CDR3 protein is CASSFLHSSGNTICF. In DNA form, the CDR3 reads TGTGCCAGCAGCTTCCTGCATAGCTCTGGAAACACCATATGTTTT.

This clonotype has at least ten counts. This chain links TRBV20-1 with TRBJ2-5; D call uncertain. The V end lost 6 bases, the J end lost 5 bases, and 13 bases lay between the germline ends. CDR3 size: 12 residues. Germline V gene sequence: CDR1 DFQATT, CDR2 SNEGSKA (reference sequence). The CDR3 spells CSAPKVVETQYF. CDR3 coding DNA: TGCAGTGCCCCAAAGGTTGTGGAGACCCAGTACTTC.

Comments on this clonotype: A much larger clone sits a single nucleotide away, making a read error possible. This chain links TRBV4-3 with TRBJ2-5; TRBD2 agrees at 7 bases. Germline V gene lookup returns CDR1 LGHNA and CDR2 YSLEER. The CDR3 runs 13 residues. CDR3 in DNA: TGCGCCAGCAACCAACAGCGGGGAGAGACCCAGTACTTC. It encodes CASNQQRGETQYF.

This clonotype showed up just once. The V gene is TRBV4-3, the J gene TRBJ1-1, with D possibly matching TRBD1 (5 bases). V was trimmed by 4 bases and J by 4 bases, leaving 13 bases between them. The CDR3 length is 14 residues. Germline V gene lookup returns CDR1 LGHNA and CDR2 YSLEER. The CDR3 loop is CASSPMGVTTEAFF. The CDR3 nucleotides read TGCGCCAGCAGCCCTATGGGGGTGACCACTGAAGCTTTCTTT.

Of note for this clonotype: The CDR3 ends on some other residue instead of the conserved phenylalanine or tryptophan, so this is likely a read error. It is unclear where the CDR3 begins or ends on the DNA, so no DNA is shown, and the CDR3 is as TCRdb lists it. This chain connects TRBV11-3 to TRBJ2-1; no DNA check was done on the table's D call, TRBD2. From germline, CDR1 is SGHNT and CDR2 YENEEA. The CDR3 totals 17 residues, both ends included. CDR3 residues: CASSLELNSGSHNEQLS.